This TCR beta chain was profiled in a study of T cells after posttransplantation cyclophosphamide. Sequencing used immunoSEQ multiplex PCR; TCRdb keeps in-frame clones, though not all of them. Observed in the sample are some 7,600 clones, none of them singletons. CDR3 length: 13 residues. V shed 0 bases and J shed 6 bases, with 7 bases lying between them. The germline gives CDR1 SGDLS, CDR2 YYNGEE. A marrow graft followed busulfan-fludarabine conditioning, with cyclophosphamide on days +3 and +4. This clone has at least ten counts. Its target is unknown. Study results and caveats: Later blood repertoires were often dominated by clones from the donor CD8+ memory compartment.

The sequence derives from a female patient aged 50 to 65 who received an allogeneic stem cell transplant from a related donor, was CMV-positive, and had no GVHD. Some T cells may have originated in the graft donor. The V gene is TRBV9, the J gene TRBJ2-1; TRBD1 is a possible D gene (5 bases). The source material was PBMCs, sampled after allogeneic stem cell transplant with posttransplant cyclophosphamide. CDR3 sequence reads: CASSVAGANEQFF. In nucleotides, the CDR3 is TGTGCCAGCAGCGTAGCTGGGGCCAATGAGCAGTTCTTC.